This passage covers 21 T cell receptor beta chains from one sample sequenced in a study of cytomegalovirus exposure and HLA in healthy donors. This PCR relied on a set of 60 Vbeta primers and 13 Jbeta primers. Sequencing was performed with immunoSEQ multiplex PCR; in TCRdb, only in-frame clones are kept and a portion is missing. The sample includes roughly 180,000 clones, about 75% of them seen just once. The specimen sequenced was PBMCs. The source is a female donor in good health and CMV-seronegative.

The chain carries TRBV6-1 and TRBJ1-2; 7 bases fit TRBD1. Germline loops: CDR1 MNHNS, CDR2 SASEGT. Germline trimming cut 6 bases from V and 8 bases from J; bases unmatched to any gene: 9. The CDR3 loop spans 13 amino acids. The CDR3 is CASSPRQGPGYTF. CDR3 bases: TGTGCCAGCAGCCCTAGACAGGGTCCCGGCTACACCTTC.

This clone appeared once. This chain joins TRBV6-5 and TRBJ2-7, with TRBD2 identical over 12 bases. This CDR3 region has 15 residues. Losses at the gene ends were 6 bases for V and 2 bases for J; bases not matched to a gene: 5. Germline CDR1 is MNHEY and CDR2 is SVGAGI. The CDR3 here is CASSRLAGVAYEQYF. The CDR3 DNA follows: TGTGCCAGCAGCCGACTAGCGGGGGTGGCCTACGAGCAGTACTTC.

This clone was observed a handful of times. This chain links TRBV10-3 with TRBJ2-7; a possible D gene is TRBD2 (6 bases). V was pared by 2 bases and J by 6 bases, with 14 bases between. Germline lookup yields CDR1 ENHRY and CDR2 SYGVKD. The CDR3 totals 14 residues. CDR3 protein: CAISEDGPGGEQYF. CDR3 sequence (DNA): TGTGCCATCAGTGAGGACGGACCCGGGGGCGAGCAGTACTTC.

This chain links TRBV4-3 with TRBJ2-3, with D perhaps TRBD2 (6 bases). Germline V gene sequence: CDR1 LGHNA, CDR2 YSLEER. V lost 0 bases and J 4 bases, leaving 17 bases between the germline ends. The CDR3 loop spans 17 amino acids. CDR3 in DNA: TGCGCCAGCAGCCAAGATCCCTGGCGGGAAGGGGCAGATACGCAGTATTTT. It codes for CASSQDPWREGADTQYF.

The chain links TRBV2 to TRBJ2-7; 7 nucleotides match TRBD1. J lost 3 bases, V lost 7 bases, and 9 bases had no gene match. CDR1 SNHLY and CDR2 FYNNEI come from the germline V gene. The CDR3 is 14 amino acids. Here the CDR3 DNA reads TGTGCCAGCAAAGGGCAGGGGGAACACTACGAGCAGTACTTC. This sequence encodes CASKGQGEHYEQYF.

J is TRBJ2-1 and V is TRBV7-6; TRBD2 matches 7 bases. The CDR3 contains 15 residues. CDR1 is SGHVS and CDR2 is FNYEAQ in the germline V gene. With V trimmed by 8 bases and J by 4 bases, 11 bases remained unmatched. The CDR3 coding sequence is TGTGCCAGCGCCCGGGGGGTGGAGGTTTACAATGAGCAGTTCTTC. As protein: CASARGVEVYNEQFF.

The chain carries TRBV7-8 and TRBJ2-7; weak D call: TRBD1 (5 bases). Trimming took off 2 bases at V and 3 bases at J, with 8 bases between the two ends. The CDR3 spans 13 residues. Germline V gene lookup returns CDR1 SGHVS and CDR2 FQNEAQ. The CDR3 coding sequence is TGTGCCAGCAGCTTACGGCAGGGCTACGAGCAGTACTTC. As protein: CASSLRQGYEQYF.

This clone has just a few counts. The V call is TRBV18, the J call TRBJ1-4; D gene ambiguous. Germline CDR1 is KGHSH and CDR2 is LQKENI. The germline V and J ends were trimmed by 4 bases and 2 bases, with 5 bases remaining between them. The CDR3 sequence is 13 residues long. The CDR3 is CASSRSTNEKLFF. The DNA for the CDR3 is TGTGCCAGCTCACGTTCGACTAATGAAAAACTGTTTTTT.

This rearrangement joins TRBV7-2 to TRBJ1-1; D gene ambiguous. Between the trimmed V and J ends, which lost 5 bases and 5 bases, there was a span of 9 bases. CDR1 is SGHTA and CDR2 is FQGNSA in the germline V gene. CDR3 length: 12 amino acids. As DNA, the CDR3 is TGTGCCAGCAGCGCGGGGAGGACTGAAGCTTTCTTT. The encoded protein is CASSAGRTEAFF.

The chain joins TRBV30 to TRBJ1-4; 11 bases match TRBD1. The CDR3 runs to 11 residues. In germline, CDR1 is GTSNPN, CDR2 SVGIG (reference sequence). The CDR3 DNA is TGTATGGGACAGGGGGAGGAAAAACTGTTTTTT. Translated: CMGQGEEKLFF.

This chain links TRBV18 with TRBJ2-5; possibly TRBD2 for D (5 bases). The CDR3 covers 14 residues. V was clipped by 1 base and J by 7 bases, with 13 bases between them. CDR1 is KGHSH, CDR2 LQKENI, per germline. In DNA, the CDR3 is TGTGCCAGCTCACCACGGGTCGGGAACGGGACCCAGTACTTC. Residues: CASSPRVGNGTQYF.

The rearrangement links TRBV6-5 to TRBJ2-3, with 7 bases identical to TRBD2. CDR1 is MNHEY and CDR2 is SVGAGI in the germline V gene. J was trimmed by 2 bases and V by 4 bases; bases with no gene match: 6. The CDR3 runs to 15 residues. The CDR3 protein is CASSFGGDFTDTQYF. For the CDR3, the DNA is TGTGCCAGCAGTTTTGGGGGGGACTTCACAGATACGCAGTATTTT.

CDR3 sequence: CASSLLRGDYGYTF. In DNA form, the CDR3 reads TGTGCCAGCAGCTTGCTTCGGGGGGACTATGGCTACACCTTC. This chain joins TRBV5-6 and TRBJ1-2; D is possibly TRBD1 (5 bases). V dropped 1 base and J dropped 3 bases, with 10 bases sitting between them. The germline CDR1 and CDR2 sequences are SGHDT and YYEEEE. The length of the CDR3 is 14 residues.

V gene TRBV30 combines with J gene TRBJ1-6, with D perhaps matching TRBD1 (5 bases). CDR3 length: 14 residues. Germline lookup yields CDR1 GTSNPN and CDR2 SVGIG (reference sequence). The germline V and J ends were trimmed by 0 bases and 7 bases, with 10 bases remaining between them. The CDR3 bases are TGTGCCTGGAGTGTTGGACCAGGGAATTCACCCCTCCACTTT. This gives the protein CAWSVGPGNSPLHF.

This CDR3 reads CASSPHPAGEQFF. CDR3 DNA sequence: TGTGCCAGCAGCCCCCACCCTGCAGGTGAGCAGTTCTTC. V and J are TRBV11-3 and TRBJ2-1; D is unresolved. The CDR3 consists of 13 residues. Deletions cut 5 bases from V and 9 bases from J, with 14 bases between. CDR1 and CDR2 (germline): SGHNT, YENEEA.

This clone was observed a single time. The V gene is TRBV19, the J gene TRBJ1-6; 7 bases align to TRBD1. Per the germline V gene, CDR1 is LNHDA and CDR2 is SQIVND (reference sequence). This CDR3 region has 15 residues. V lost 5 bases, J lost 7 bases, and 8 bases stayed unmatched. CDR3 nucleotides: TGTGCCAGTAGTGCGTCGACAGGGAGGAATTCACCCCTCCACTTT. This translates into CASSASTGRNSPLHF.

The gene calls are TRBV7-2 and TRBJ1-2, with D perhaps TRBD1 (6 bases). The length of the CDR3 is 13 residues. The germline V gene has CDR1 SGHTA and CDR2 FQGNSA. Trimming took off 5 bases at V and 3 bases at J, with 10 bases between the two ends. CDR3 amino acids: CASSTQGYYGYTF. Written as DNA, the CDR3 is TGTGCCAGCAGCACCCAGGGGTACTATGGCTACACCTTC.

The chain carries TRBV7-3 and TRBJ2-3, with 9 bases fitting TRBD1. The trim removed 5 bases at V and 4 bases at J, leaving 16 bases unmatched. This CDR3 has 18 residues. Per the germline V gene, CDR1 is SGHTA and CDR2 is FQGTGA. DNA of the CDR3: TGTGCCAGCAGCCACAGGGGGCGCGGGAGCTGGGGTTCAGATACGCAGTATTTT. It is translated as CASSHRGRGSWGSDTQYF.

The chain uses TRBV5-8 and TRBJ1-5, with 11 nucleotides matching TRBD1. V shed 0 bases, J shed 10 bases, and the junction held 12 bases outside the gene matches. CDR3 length equals 17 residues. Germline assignment: CDR1 SGHTS and CDR2 YDEGEE. CDR3 bases: TGTGCCAGCAGCTTGGGGGGGACAGGGGGTATGGTGAGACCCCAGCATTTT. Its translation is CASSLGGTGGMVRPQHF.

This clone was seen once. This rearrangement joins TRBV7-6 to TRBJ2-7, with 7 bases aligning to TRBD2. The CDR3 loop spans 13 amino acids. V trimming: 4 bases; J trimming: 7 bases; junction bases outside the gene matches: 7. Germline V gives CDR1 SGHVS, CDR2 FNYEAQ. The CDR3, as DNA: TGTGCCAGCAGCTCCCTGGGCGGGAGAGAGCAGTACTTC. Residues: CASSSLGGREQYF.

The chain uses TRBV30 and TRBJ2-7; TRBD1 agrees at 9 bases. The length of the CDR3 is 15 residues. CDR1 and CDR2 from the germline V gene are GTSNPN and SVGIG (reference sequence). V gave up 2 bases and J gave up 3 bases; unmatched junction bases: 8. The CDR3 nucleotides are TGTGCCTGGAGTATTGGGACAGGGATTTTCTACGAGCAGTACTTC. This sequence encodes CAWSIGTGIFYEQYF.